This entry is about one T cell receptor beta chain. Its antigen specificity is not known. No base quality information exists; no much larger clone differs at one position. The instrument was an Illumina NovaSeq 6000. cDNA libraries for TCRalpha and TCRbeta were prepared by 5'RACE using constant-segment primers, with sample barcodes and unique molecular identifiers added. RNA was extracted from every sample with Trizol reagent. Amplification of the libraries took two PCR steps, and the second step added a second sample barcode plus Illumina TruSeq adapters. Libraries were sequenced on an Illumina NovaSeq with 2 x 150 bp paired-end reads. In the paper's pipeline: Demultiplexing of reads and collapsing into UMI-guided consensus sequences were performed with migec v1.2.7. Using mixcr v2.1.11, the UMI consensuses were aligned to TRA and TRB V and J templates and assembled into clonotypes. Clonotypes were classified as expanded or contracted when called significant by both edgeR and NoisET, with noise models trained on biological replicates. edgeR calls used a false discovery rate-adjusted p below 0.01 and a log2 fold-change threshold of 1. As an exploratory analysis of dynamics, PCA with hierarchical clustering was applied to max-normalized trajectories of the 1000 most abundant clonotypes. Separately sequenced CD4+ and CD8+ repertoires were used to assign the CD4 or CD8 phenotype of responding clones. The public reads were reprocessed in TCRdb via fastp at Q25 and MiXCR, keeping in-frame beta chains. Rows are combined by CDR3 protein, so each entry shows the most common genes and DNA. The V and J calls and clone size come from TCRdb's table, not from the authors' own analysis. For this sample the table gives 150,000 to 200,000 distinct CDR3 sequences, of which approximately 10% were detected only once. 3% to 4% of the sample is in the top ten clones.

From the cysteine through the phenylalanine, the CDR3 covers 17 amino acids. Of the read, only the CDR3 DNA is kept; its 51 bases are in frame from base 1. From the germline V gene, CDR1 is MNHEY and CDR2 is SVGAGI. For this chain, trimming is 7 bases at the V end and 2 bases at the J end, and the number of junction bases without a gene match is 8. Ficoll-Paque density gradient centrifugation was the method used to isolate PBMCs. This entry belongs to a study of T-cell memory formation after mild COVID-19 (dated by TCRdb to the early 2020s). About the investigation overall: TCR sequence clusters from the two donors were found to be largely donor specific. In a couple of donors, T-cell clones that expanded and contracted after mild COVID-19 were followed by sequencing TCRalpha and TCRbeta repertoires longitudinally. Two young, previously healthy adult volunteers, one female and one male, were included in the cohort.

The full study reports these points: The second-wave clones that peaked on day 37 were not confirmed to be SARS-CoV-2 specific. Some responding clones were detected in pre-infection memory, suggesting pre-existing cross-reactive memory T cells joined the SARS-CoV-2 response. Contracting CD4+ clones appeared mostly in the CM and EM memory subsets, whereas CD8+ clones were enriched in EMRA. From day 15 to 85, contracting clones showed balanced CD4/CD8 phenotypes, whereas a second wave of clones that expanded from day 15 to 37 leaned towards CD4+. Only a couple of mild cases were covered in the study, and larger cohorts including severe cases with pre-infection samples were considered necessary.

What was sequenced was PBMCs or a T cell subset sorted from them (not recorded which). This clonotype originated in a man aged 18 to 30 who had mild COVID-19 (a few samples of this study predate the infection). The sample titles of this study are shuffled in the database, so cell type and time point are left out; the donor was told from shared clones. This chain joins TRBV6-5 to TRBJ1-6; TRBD1 aligns with 10 central bases. The sequence in DNA is TGTGCCAGCAATACTCGGGACAGGGGTACCTATAATTCACCCCTCCACTTT. This gives the protein CASNTRDRGTYNSPLHF.